The text below deals with one T cell receptor beta chain. What it binds is unknown. The data belong to a study of regulatory T cells in long-lasting Graves disease. Study information: Patients with new Graves' disease had used antithyroid drugs below 3 months.

The sample's time point: newly diagnosed GD, antithyroid drugs for less than 3 months. PBMC RNA was the source of the TCR library. Building of the TCR beta libraries involved iRepertoire HTBI primers and Arm-PCR of CDR3 regions. Using its own MiXCR run on the multiplex PCR reads, TCRdb lists one record per CDR3 protein. Of some 230,000 distinct CDR3 sequences in the sample, about 18% were seen once. The CDR3 runs to 16 residues. CDR1 and CDR2 from the germline V gene are KGHDR and SFDVKD. With 4 bases clipped from V and 12 bases from J, the junction kept 14 bases outside the gene matches. Study results and limitations: Sharing of public clonotypes was greater in persistent patients (under 3,000) than in new patients (around 890).

This material consisted of peripheral blood mononuclear cells (PBMCs), taken at new diagnosis, from a patient treated with antithyroid drugs. The clonotype originates from a female donor with Graves disease. The chain uses TRBV24-1 and TRBJ2-1; 10 bases align to TRBD2. The CDR3 DNA follows: TGTGCCACCAGTGACCCTATCCGAACTAGCGGGACCGGGCAGTTCTTC. Translated: CATSDPIRTSGTGQFF.